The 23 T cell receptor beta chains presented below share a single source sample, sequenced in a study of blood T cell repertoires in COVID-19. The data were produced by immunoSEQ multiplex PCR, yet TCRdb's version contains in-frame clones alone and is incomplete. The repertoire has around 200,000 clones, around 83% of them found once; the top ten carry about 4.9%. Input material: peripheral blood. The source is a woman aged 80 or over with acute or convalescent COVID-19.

As DNA, the CDR3 is TGTGCCAGCAGCCCCTCTGCCGGACACGGACCGGGAGAGACCCAGTACTTC. The encoded protein is CASSPSAGHGPGETQYF. The J gene is TRBJ2-5, the V gene TRBV5-4; TRBD1 is a possible D gene (5 bases). The ends were cut back, 4 bases at V and 4 bases at J, with 23 bases in the middle. CDR3 size: 17 residues. Per germline, CDR1 SGHNT and CDR2 YYREEE (reference sequence).

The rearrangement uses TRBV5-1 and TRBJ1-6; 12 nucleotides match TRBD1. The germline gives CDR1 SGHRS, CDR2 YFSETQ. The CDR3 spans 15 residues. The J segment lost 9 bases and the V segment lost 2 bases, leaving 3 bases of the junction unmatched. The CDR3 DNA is TGCGCCAGCAGCTTTGAGGGACAGGGGGCTTCACCCCTCCACTTT. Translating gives CASSFEGQGASPLHF.

The CDR3 sequence: CASSHNRADGELFF. The CDR3 bases are TGTGCCAGCAGCCACAACAGGGCGGACGGGGAGCTGTTTTTT. The J gene is TRBJ2-2, the V gene TRBV11-3; perhaps TRBD1 as D (6 bases). The CDR3 contains 14 residues. Trimming took 5 bases from V and 7 from J, leaving 14 bases between them. CDR1 and CDR2 from the germline V gene are SGHNT and YENEEA.

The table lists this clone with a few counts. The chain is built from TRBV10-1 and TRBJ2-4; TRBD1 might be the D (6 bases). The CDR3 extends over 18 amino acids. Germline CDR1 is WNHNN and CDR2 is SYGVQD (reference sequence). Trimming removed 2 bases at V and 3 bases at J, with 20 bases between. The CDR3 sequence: CASSETGYPDDSKNIQYF. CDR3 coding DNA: TGCGCCAGCAGTGAGACAGGGTACCCCGACGATAGCAAAAACATTCAGTACTTC.

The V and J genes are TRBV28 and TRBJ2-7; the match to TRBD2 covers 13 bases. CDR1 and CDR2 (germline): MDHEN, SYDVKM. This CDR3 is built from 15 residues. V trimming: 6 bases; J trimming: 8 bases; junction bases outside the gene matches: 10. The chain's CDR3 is CASSRWGLAGIKQYF. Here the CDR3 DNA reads TGTGCCAGCAGCCGGTGGGGACTAGCGGGAATAAAGCAGTACTTC.

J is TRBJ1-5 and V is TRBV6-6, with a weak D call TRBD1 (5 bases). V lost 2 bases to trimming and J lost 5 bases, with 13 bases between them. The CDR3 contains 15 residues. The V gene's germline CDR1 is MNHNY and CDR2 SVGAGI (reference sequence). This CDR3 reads CASSYGSQGDQPQHF. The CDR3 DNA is TGTGCCAGCAGTTACGGGTCCCAGGGCGATCAGCCCCAGCATTTT.

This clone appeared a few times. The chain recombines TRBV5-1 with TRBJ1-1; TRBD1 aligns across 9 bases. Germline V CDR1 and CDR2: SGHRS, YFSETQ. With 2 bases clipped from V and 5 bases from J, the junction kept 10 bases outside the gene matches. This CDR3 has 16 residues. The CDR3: CASSLQGANVGTEAFF. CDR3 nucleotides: TGCGCCAGCAGCTTACAGGGGGCTAATGTAGGGACTGAAGCTTTCTTT.

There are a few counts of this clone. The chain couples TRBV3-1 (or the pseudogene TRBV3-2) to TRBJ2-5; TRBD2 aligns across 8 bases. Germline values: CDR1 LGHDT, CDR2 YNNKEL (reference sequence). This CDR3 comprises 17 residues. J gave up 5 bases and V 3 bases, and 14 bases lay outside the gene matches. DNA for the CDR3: TGTGCCAGCAGCCAGAAAAAAGCGGGAGTGCTAGATGAGACCCAGTACTTC. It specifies CASSQKKAGVLDETQYF.

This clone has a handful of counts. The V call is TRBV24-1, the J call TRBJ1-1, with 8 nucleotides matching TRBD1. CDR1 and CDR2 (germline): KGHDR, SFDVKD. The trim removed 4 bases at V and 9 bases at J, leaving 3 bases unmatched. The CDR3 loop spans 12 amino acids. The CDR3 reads CATSDRTGKAFF. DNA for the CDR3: TGTGCCACCAGTGACAGGACAGGGAAAGCTTTCTTT.

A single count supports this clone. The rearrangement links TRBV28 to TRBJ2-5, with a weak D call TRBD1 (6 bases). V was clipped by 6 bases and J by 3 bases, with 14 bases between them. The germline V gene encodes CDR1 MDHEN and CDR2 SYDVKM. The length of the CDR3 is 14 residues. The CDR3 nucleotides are TGTGCCAGCAGCCAATATAACAGGGAAGAGACCCAGTACTTC. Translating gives CASSQYNREETQYF.

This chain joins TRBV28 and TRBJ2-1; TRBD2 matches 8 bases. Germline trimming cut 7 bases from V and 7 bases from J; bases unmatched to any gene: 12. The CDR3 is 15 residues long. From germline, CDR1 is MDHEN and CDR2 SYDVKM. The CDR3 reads CASKGPGGGWNEQFF. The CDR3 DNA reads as TGTGCCAGCAAGGGACCGGGGGGGGGTTGGAATGAGCAGTTCTTC.

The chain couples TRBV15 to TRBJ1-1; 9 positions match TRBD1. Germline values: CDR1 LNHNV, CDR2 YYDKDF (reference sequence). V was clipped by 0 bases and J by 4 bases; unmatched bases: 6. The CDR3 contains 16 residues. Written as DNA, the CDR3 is TGTGCCACCAGCAGAGATCTTCCGGGACAGGGCACTGAAGCTTTCTTT. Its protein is CATSRDLPGQGTEAFF.

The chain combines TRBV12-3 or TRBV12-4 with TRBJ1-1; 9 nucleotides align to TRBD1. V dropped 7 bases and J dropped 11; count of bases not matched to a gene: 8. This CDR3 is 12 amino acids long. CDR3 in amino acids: CASIRTGEDAFF. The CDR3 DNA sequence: TGTGCCAGCATAAGGACAGGGGAGGACGCTTTCTTT.

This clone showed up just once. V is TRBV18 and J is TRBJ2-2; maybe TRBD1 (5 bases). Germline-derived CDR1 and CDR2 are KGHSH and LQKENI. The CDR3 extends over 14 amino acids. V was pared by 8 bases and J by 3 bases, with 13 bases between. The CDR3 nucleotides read TGTGCCAGCGGGTCCCAGGGCGACACCGGGGAGCTGTTTTTT. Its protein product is CASGSQGDTGELFF.

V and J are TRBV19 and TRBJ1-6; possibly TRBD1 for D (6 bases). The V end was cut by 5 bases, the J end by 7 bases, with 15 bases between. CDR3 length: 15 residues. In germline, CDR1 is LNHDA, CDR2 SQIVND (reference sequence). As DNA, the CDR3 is TGTGCCAGTAGTCGGGACCAGGGGCGAAATTCACCCCTCCACTTT. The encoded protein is CASSRDQGRNSPLHF.

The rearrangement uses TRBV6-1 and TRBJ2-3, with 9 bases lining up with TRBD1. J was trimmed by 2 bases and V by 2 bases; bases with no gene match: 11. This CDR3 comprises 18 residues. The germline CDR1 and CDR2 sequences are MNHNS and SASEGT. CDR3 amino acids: CASSERGGDRDYTDTQYF. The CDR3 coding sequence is TGTGCCAGCAGTGAAAGGGGGGGGGACAGGGACTACACAGATACGCAGTATTTT.

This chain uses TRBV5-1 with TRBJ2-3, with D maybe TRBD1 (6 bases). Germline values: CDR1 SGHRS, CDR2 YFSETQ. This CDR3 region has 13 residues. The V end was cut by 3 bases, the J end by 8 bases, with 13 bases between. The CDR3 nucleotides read TGCGCCAGCAGCTCGGAAGGGGGATCTACGCAGTATTTT. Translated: CASSSEGGSTQYF.

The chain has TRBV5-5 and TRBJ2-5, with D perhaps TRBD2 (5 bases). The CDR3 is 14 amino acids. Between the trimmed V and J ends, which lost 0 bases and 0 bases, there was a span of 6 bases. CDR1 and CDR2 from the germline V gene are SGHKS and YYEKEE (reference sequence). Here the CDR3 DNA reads TGTGCCAGCAGCTTGGGAGCGGACCAAGAGACCCAGTACTTC. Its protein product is CASSLGADQETQYF.

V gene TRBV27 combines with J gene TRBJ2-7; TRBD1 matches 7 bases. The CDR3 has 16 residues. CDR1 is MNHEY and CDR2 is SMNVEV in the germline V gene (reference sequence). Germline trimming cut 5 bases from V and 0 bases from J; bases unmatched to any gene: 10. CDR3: CASSPWTGMSSYEQYF. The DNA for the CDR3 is TGTGCCAGCAGTCCCTGGACAGGAATGAGCTCCTACGAGCAGTACTTC.

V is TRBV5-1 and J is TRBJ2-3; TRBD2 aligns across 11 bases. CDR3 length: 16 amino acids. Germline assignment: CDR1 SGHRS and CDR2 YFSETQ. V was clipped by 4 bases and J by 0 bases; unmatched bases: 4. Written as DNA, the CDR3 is TGCGCCAGCAGCCTGGGGACTAGCGGTAGCACAGATACGCAGTATTTT. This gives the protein CASSLGTSGSTDTQYF.

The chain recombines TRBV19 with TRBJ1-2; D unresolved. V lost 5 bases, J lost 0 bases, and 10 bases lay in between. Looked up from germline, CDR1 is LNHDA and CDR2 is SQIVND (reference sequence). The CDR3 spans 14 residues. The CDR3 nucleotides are TGTGCCAGTAGTCTAGGTACTACTAACTATGGCTACACCTTC. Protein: CASSLGTTNYGYTF. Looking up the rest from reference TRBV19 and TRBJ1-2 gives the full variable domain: DGGITQSPKYLFRKEGQNVTLSCEQNLNHDAMYWYRQDPGQGLRLIYYSQIVNDFQKGDIAEGYSVSREKKESFPLTVTSAQKNPTAFYLCASSLGTTNYGYTFGSGTRLTVV.

Here the CDR3 DNA reads TGTGCCAGCAGTCCTTCCCCTCGGACAGGCATACAAGAGACCCAGTACTTC. Translating gives CASSPSPRTGIQETQYF. The rearrangement joins TRBV6-6 to TRBJ2-5, with 7 positions matching TRBD1. The CDR3 has 17 amino acids. The junction had 14 bases not matched to a gene; V was cut back by 5 bases and J by 2 bases. Looked up from germline, CDR1 is MNHNY and CDR2 is SVGAGI (reference sequence).

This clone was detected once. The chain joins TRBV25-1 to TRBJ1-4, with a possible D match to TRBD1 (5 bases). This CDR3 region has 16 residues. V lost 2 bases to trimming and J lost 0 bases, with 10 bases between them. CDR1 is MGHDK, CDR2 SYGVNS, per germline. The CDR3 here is CASSERTHATNEKLFF. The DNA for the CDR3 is TGTGCCAGCAGTGAACGGACACACGCAACTAATGAAAAACTGTTTTTT.